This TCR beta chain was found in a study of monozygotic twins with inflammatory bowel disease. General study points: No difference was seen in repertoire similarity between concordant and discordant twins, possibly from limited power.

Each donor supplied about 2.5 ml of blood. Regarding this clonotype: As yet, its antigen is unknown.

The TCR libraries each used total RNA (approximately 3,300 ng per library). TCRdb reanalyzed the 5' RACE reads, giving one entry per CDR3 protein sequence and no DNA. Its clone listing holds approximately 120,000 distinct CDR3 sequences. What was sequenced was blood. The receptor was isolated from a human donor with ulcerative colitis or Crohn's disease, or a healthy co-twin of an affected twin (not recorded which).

The CDR3 sequence: CASSFPSTSGGAEYIQYF. The chain has TRBV11-2 and TRBJ2-4; the D gene TCRdb calls, TRBD2, cannot be checked with no DNA. Per germline, CDR1 SGHAT and CDR2 FQNNGV. The CDR3 length is 18 residues.